Sequencing of this T cell receptor beta chain was carried out in a study of T cell repertoires in cytomegalovirus infection. As for the study in general: The public TCR beta signatures pointed to both CMV infection and matching HLA type. Whole-study results and caveats: Cumulated frequencies of public TCR beta families served to identify carriers of CMV plus the relevant HLA. The ex vivo response was dominated by HLA-C-restricted CMV-specific TCR beta clonotypes.

TCRdb processed the reads anew with MiXCR; each CDR3 protein has one entry. The table has 80,000 to 130,000 distinct CDR3 sequences, around 22% seen once. This clonotype was observed many times. What it binds is not known. Trimming cost V 4 bases and J 1 base; bases outside gene matches: 5. Germline loops: CDR1 SEHNR, CDR2 FQNEAQ (reference sequence). The CDR3 runs to 16 residues. The chain employs TRBV7-9 and TRBJ2-3, with 10 positions matching TRBD1. The sample consisted of CD8+ T cells from PBMCs. This sequence was found in a human donor in good health (CMV status not recorded). Some clones in this sample may be carry-over from other donors' samples. CDR3 nucleotides: TGTGCCAGCAGCTCTCGGACAGGGGGACGCACAGATACGCAGTATTTT. Translation gives CASSSRTGGRTDTQYF. The full variable domain, its missing parts supplied by reference TRBV7-9 and TRBJ2-3, is DTGVSQNPRHKITKRGQNVTFRCDPISEHNRLYWYRQTLGQGPEFLTYFQNEAQLEKSRLLSDRFSAERPKGSFSTLEIQRTEQGDSAMYLCASSSRTGGRTDTQYFGPGTRLTVL.